A single sample is the source of the 23 T cell receptor beta chains below, sequenced in a study of Ad26.COV2.S vaccination and SARS-CoV-2 variants. Treatment described: around 19 received Ad26.COV2.S at low or high dose, single or two shots; roughly 5 received placebo; per-sample allocation not given. The investigators took samples on day 63 after the first vaccine or placebo injection. Clones were sequenced by immunoSEQ multiplex PCR, and TCRdb holds only the in-frame ones, with some missing. This table holds about 350,000 clones, more than 75% found once. This specimen was peripheral blood, taken in a trial of Ad26.COV2.S vaccine versus placebo. The source is a person aged 18-60 years who received the Ad26.COV2.S COVID-19 vaccine or a placebo.

This chain connects TRBV4-1 to TRBJ2-7; D gene uncertain. V lost 1 base to trimming and J lost 3 bases, with 7 bases between them. Per the germline V gene, CDR1 is MGHRA and CDR2 is YSYEKL. There are 13 residues in the CDR3. This CDR3 reads CASSQVPDYEQYF. CDR3 coding DNA: TGCGCCAGCAGCCAAGTTCCAGACTACGAGCAGTACTTC.

The J gene is TRBJ2-2, the V gene TRBV29-1; 14 nucleotides line up with TRBD2. Trimming at V came to 6 bases and at J to 6 bases, leaving 3 bases not matched to a gene. The CDR3 has 14 residues. Germline CDR1 and CDR2: SQVTM and ANQGSEA. CDR3 DNA sequence: TGCAGCGTAGGGACTAGCGGGAGTCCCGGGGAGCTGTTTTTT. This sequence encodes CSVGTSGSPGELFF.

This clone was seen more than once but under ten times. V and J are TRBV28 and TRBJ2-7; 9 bases align to TRBD1. Germline CDR1 MDHEN, CDR2 SYDVKM. The V gene end was trimmed by 8 bases and the J gene end by 1 base; junction bases not matched to a gene: 6. The CDR3 runs 14 residues. The DNA of the CDR3 is TGTGCCAGCCTTGGACAGGGGCGATCCTACGAGCAGTACTTC. Translated: CASLGQGRSYEQYF.

The rearrangement links TRBV7-9 to TRBJ1-5; D ambiguous. Deletions cut 3 bases from V and 2 bases from J, with 14 bases between. Germline V CDR1 and CDR2: SEHNR, FQNEAQ (reference sequence). The CDR3 extends over 16 amino acids. The CDR3 loop reads CASSLGASVGNQPQHF. CDR3 DNA sequence: TGTGCCAGCAGCTTGGGTGCCTCAGTTGGCAATCAGCCCCAGCATTTT.

The chain joins TRBV7-6 to TRBJ1-1, with D unclear. Looked up from germline, CDR1 is SGHVS and CDR2 is FNYEAQ. This CDR3 comprises 15 residues. V dropped 5 bases and J dropped 2 bases, with 15 bases sitting between them. The CDR3 DNA is TGTGCCAGCAGCGTTGGCAATAAAGGCAACACTGAAGCTTTCTTT. Protein: CASSVGNKGNTEAFF.

The chain employs TRBV6-6 and TRBJ2-7, with 7 bases identical to TRBD2. CDR1 and CDR2 (germline): MNHNY, SVGAGI (reference sequence). The CDR3 covers 16 residues. The V gene end was trimmed by 2 bases and the J gene end by 0 bases; junction bases not matched to a gene: 7. This chain's CDR3 is CASSYRAGVNSYEQYF. DNA for the CDR3: TGTGCCAGCAGTTACAGGGCGGGGGTTAACTCCTACGAGCAGTACTTC.

V usage is TRBV5-1 and J usage is TRBJ1-1; D not resolved. Germline V lookup: CDR1 SGHRS, CDR2 YFSETQ. Trimming pared 0 bases from V and 6 bases from J, leaving 9 bases between. The CDR3 totals 13 residues. In DNA form, the CDR3 reads TGCGCCAGCAGCTTGGAGCTCGGCGCTGAAGCTTTCTTT. Translating gives CASSLELGAEAFF.

V is TRBV4-3 and J is TRBJ2-7, with a weak D call TRBD1 (7 bases). V was trimmed by 1 base and J by 5 bases, leaving 15 bases between them. The length of the CDR3 is 15 residues. CDR1 and CDR2 from the germline V gene are LGHNA and YSLEER. As DNA, the CDR3 is TGCGCCAGCAGCCAAGTGCAGACAGGGAGGCACGAGCAGTACTTC. Protein product: CASSQVQTGRHEQYF.

The V gene is TRBV5-1, the J gene TRBJ1-1, with D maybe TRBD1 (5 bases). The CDR3 length is 15 residues. V gave up 0 bases and J gave up 7 bases, with 16 bases separating them. Germline CDR1 reads SGHRS; CDR2 reads YFSETQ. CDR3 coding DNA: TGCGCCAGCAGCTTGGAGCACACCCCGGGGGGTGAAGCTTTCTTT. Encoded protein: CASSLEHTPGGEAFF.

The chain uses TRBV2 and TRBJ1-5; D ambiguous. CDR3 size: 13 residues. V lost 6 bases and J lost 6, with 12 bases in between. The germline CDR1 and CDR2 sequences are SNHLY and FYNNEI. This CDR3 reads CASRAETGQPQHF. The DNA of the CDR3 is TGTGCCAGCAGAGCAGAGACCGGTCAGCCCCAGCATTTT. Full variable domain (rest looked up from reference TRBV2 and TRBJ1-5): EPEVTQTPSHQVTQMGQEVILRCVPISNHLYFYWYRQILGQKVEFLVSFYNNEISEKSEIFDDQFSVERPDGSNFTLKIRSTKLEDSAMYFCASRAETGQPQHFGDGTRLSIL.

This chain uses TRBV7-2 with TRBJ2-3; D is unclear. The CDR3 runs 14 residues. Trimming shortened V by 2 bases and J by 5 bases, and 11 bases separated the two germline ends. Germline V gene sequence: CDR1 SGHTA, CDR2 FQGNSA. The CDR3 DNA reads as TGTGCCAGCAGCTTAAGGTTGCTTATAGATACGCAGTATTTT. The encoded protein is CASSLRLLIDTQYF.

CDR3 DNA: TGTGCCAGCAGTTCGTCTACGCCCTACGAGCAGTACTTC. Amino acids: CASSSSTPYEQYF. This chain joins TRBV6-2 or TRBV6-3 and TRBJ2-7; D gene ambiguous. Germline-derived CDR1 and CDR2 are MNHEY and SVGEGT. This CDR3 contains 13 residues. Trimming stripped 4 bases from V and 2 bases from J, with 9 bases between.

The rearrangement joins TRBV5-1 to TRBJ1-3, with D unresolved. V was clipped by 1 base and J by 0 bases, with 11 bases between them. Germline CDR1 is SGHRS and CDR2 is YFSETQ. The CDR3 spans 16 residues. The CDR3 DNA sequence: TGCGCCAGCAGCTTGAGTTCCGGGTACTCTGGAAACACCATATATTTT. As protein: CASSLSSGYSGNTIYF.

V and J are TRBV28 and TRBJ1-4; D is undetermined. Germline CDR1 MDHEN, CDR2 SYDVKM. There are 13 residues in the CDR3. Trimming stripped 6 bases from V and 10 bases from J, with 15 bases between. The CDR3 here is CASSSPPWGKLFF. The CDR3 DNA is TGTGCCAGCAGCTCCCCTCCTTGGGGAAAACTGTTTTTT.

The rearrangement joins TRBV5-4 to TRBJ2-2, with 7 bases that match TRBD2. The CDR3 spans 14 residues. Unmatched junction bases numbered 4, after V lost 6 bases and J lost 2 bases. Germline values: CDR1 SGHNT, CDR2 YYREEE (reference sequence). DNA for the CDR3: TGTGCCAGCAAACTAGCGATTAACACCGGGGAGCTGTTTTTT. This gives the protein CASKLAINTGELFF.

This rearrangement joins TRBV30 to TRBJ1-1, with 10 nucleotides matching TRBD1. The length of the CDR3 is 13 residues. CDR1 and CDR2 from the germline V gene are GTSNPN and SVGIG (reference sequence). V trimming: 8 bases; J trimming: 5 bases; junction bases outside the gene matches: 8. DNA of the CDR3: TGTGCCCTTAGGGACAGGGGAAAAACTGAAGCTTTCTTT. This translates into CALRDRGKTEAFF.

The chain joins TRBV5-1 to TRBJ1-1, with TRBD1 matching over 12 bases. The length of the CDR3 is 15 residues. Germline CDR1 reads SGHRS; CDR2 reads YFSETQ. Trimming took 4 bases from V and 4 from J; bases not matched to a gene: 5. The CDR3 DNA sequence: TGCGCCAGCAGCGGGACAGGGGGCTCGGGCACTGAAGCTTTCTTT. Encoded protein: CASSGTGGSGTEAFF.

This clone was seen once. V gene TRBV5-1 combines with J gene TRBJ2-7; 12 bases match TRBD1. Germline CDR1 and CDR2: SGHRS and YFSETQ. The CDR3 consists of 15 residues. V lost 1 base to trimming and J lost 6 bases; unmatched junction nucleotides: 5. CDR3 nucleotides: TGCGCCAGCAGCTTGATGGGGGACAGGGGGCTCGAGCAGTACTTC. As protein: CASSLMGDRGLEQYF. Full variable domain (missing parts from reference TRBV5-1 and TRBJ2-7): KAGVTQTPRYLIKTRGQQVTLSCSPISGHRSVSWYQQTPGQGLQFLFEYFSETQRNKGNFPGRFSGRQFSNSRSEMNVSTLELGDSALYLCASSLMGDRGLEQYFGPGTRLTVT.

The J gene is TRBJ1-5, the V gene TRBV28; D uncertain. Germline V gene data show CDR1 as MDHEN and CDR2 as SYDVKM. Trimming removed 6 bases at V and 2 bases at J, with 17 bases between. The CDR3 is 16 residues long. CDR3: CASRGKDGGGNQPQHF. The DNA of the CDR3 is TGTGCCAGCAGAGGAAAGGACGGTGGAGGCAATCAGCCCCAGCATTTT.

The chain joins TRBV7-9 to TRBJ1-5; D might be TRBD1 (5 bases). CDR3 length: 15 residues. Germline V gene data show CDR1 as SEHNR and CDR2 as FQNEAQ (reference sequence). Trimming cost V 5 bases and J 7 bases, with 18 bases left between them. The CDR3 DNA sequence: TGTGCCAGCAGCCGGGGGGACCTCAGCGGCCAGCCCCAGCATTTT. Translated, it gives CASSRGDLSGQPQHF. Full variable domain (outside the CDR3, taken from reference TRBV7-9 and TRBJ1-5): DTGVSQNPRHKITKRGQNVTFRCDPISEHNRLYWYRQTLGQGPEFLTYFQNEAQLEKSRLLSDRFSAERPKGSFSTLEIQRTEQGDSAMYLCASSRGDLSGQPQHFGDGTRLSIL.

The V gene is TRBV27, the J gene TRBJ1-1, with D perhaps matching TRBD1 (5 bases). This CDR3 comprises 15 residues. V lost 6 bases and J lost 2, with 16 bases in between. Germline-derived CDR1 and CDR2 are MNHEY and SMNVEV (reference sequence). The CDR3 bases are TGTGCCAGCAGGGGGGGTGGAGGACATAACACTGAAGCTTTCTTT. Protein sequence: CASRGGGGHNTEAFF.

The V call is TRBV18, the J call TRBJ2-7; D is perhaps TRBD1 or TRBD2 (5 bases each). V lost 3 bases and J lost 5, with 11 bases in between. CDR3 length equals 13 residues. Per the germline V gene, CDR1 is KGHSH and CDR2 is LQKENI. Written as DNA, the CDR3 is TGTGCCAGCTCACCTTCGACGGGGCACGAGCAGTACTTC. Amino acid sequence: CASSPSTGHEQYF. Using reference TRBV18 and TRBJ2-7 for the parts outside the CDR3, the full variable domain is NAGVMQNPRHLVRRRGQEARLRCSPMKGHSHVYWYRQLPEEGLKFMVYLQKENIIDESGMPKERFSAEFPKEGPSILRIQQVVRGDSAAYFCASSPSTGHEQYFGPGTRLTVT.

V is TRBV15 and J is TRBJ2-3; 9 positions match TRBD2. V lost 1 base to trimming and J lost 6 bases; unmatched junction nucleotides: 8. Germline lookup yields CDR1 LNHNV and CDR2 YYDKDF (reference sequence). The CDR3 covers 16 residues. This chain's CDR3 is CATSRAREGPFDTQYF. The CDR3 nucleotides are TGTGCCACCAGCAGAGCGCGGGAGGGCCCGTTCGATACGCAGTATTTT.